These 11 T cell receptor beta chains were sequenced from one sample in a study of graft-versus-host responses after intestinal transplantation. The assay was immunoSEQ multiplex PCR, and TCRdb's table has in-frame clones only and misses some. Here the sample spans under 150,000 clones, approximately 95% being singletons. For these receptors, no antigen is known. This sample comprised unstimulated CD4+ T cells sorted from spleen or lymph node cells, obtained before intestinal transplant. Every receptor here comes from a human donor who received an intestinal transplant.

The chain has TRBV9 and TRBJ2-3; TRBD2 matches at 11 bases. CDR3 length: 16 amino acids. Per the germline V gene, CDR1 is SGDLS and CDR2 is YYNGEE. Trimming removed 3 bases from V and 0 bases from J; junction bases left unmatched: 3. In DNA form, the CDR3 reads TGTGCCAGCAGCGGGGGACTAGCGGAGAGCACAGATACGCAGTATTTT. Translation gives CASSGGLAESTDTQYF.

The chain employs TRBV6-5 and TRBJ2-7; D is perhaps TRBD1 (6 bases). The CDR3 totals 14 residues. Germline V gives CDR1 MNHEY, CDR2 SVGAGI. Trimming took off 0 bases at V and 2 bases at J, with 8 bases between the two ends. The CDR3 reads CASSYSNRAYEQYF. In DNA, the CDR3 is TGTGCCAGCAGTTACTCGAACAGGGCCTACGAGCAGTACTTC.

The rearrangement links TRBV5-1 to TRBJ2-1; 11 bases fit TRBD2. Germline CDR1 is SGHRS and CDR2 is YFSETQ. V was clipped by 5 bases and J by 4 bases; unmatched bases: 8. The CDR3 sequence is 16 residues long. The CDR3 here is CASRVTGTSGYNEQFF. CDR3 DNA: TGCGCCAGCAGGGTAACCGGGACTAGCGGTTACAATGAGCAGTTCTTC.

The chain has TRBV2 and TRBJ1-5; D not resolved. Germline assignment: CDR1 SNHLY and CDR2 FYNNEI. V lost 2 bases and J 6 bases, leaving 8 bases between the germline ends. The CDR3 is made up of 13 amino acids. CDR3 nucleotides: TGTGCCAGCAGTGAATCGGGCGGTCAGCCCCAGCATTTT. Amino acids: CASSESGGQPQHF.

The CDR3 sequence: CAWSVRMAETQYF. In DNA, the CDR3 is TGTGCCTGGAGTGTACGGATGGCGGAGACCCAGTACTTC. The chain recombines TRBV30 with TRBJ2-5; D uncertain. Germline loops: CDR1 GTSNPN, CDR2 SVGIG (reference sequence). Between the trimmed V and J ends, which lost 0 bases and 5 bases, there was a span of 10 bases. This CDR3 contains 13 residues.

This chain uses TRBV4-1 with TRBJ2-5; 8 nucleotides align to TRBD1. Germline CDR1 reads MGHRA; CDR2 reads YSYEKL. This CDR3 has 15 amino acids. With 4 bases clipped from V and 4 bases from J, the junction kept 8 bases outside the gene matches. The CDR3 DNA is TGCGCCAGCAGCCGGAAGGGACAGGAGGGAGAGACCCAGTACTTC. Translation gives CASSRKGQEGETQYF.

This clone has just a few counts. The chain uses TRBV5-1 and TRBJ2-3, with TRBD2 as a possible D gene (5 bases). The CDR3 covers 14 residues. V lost 0 bases and J lost 8, with 13 bases in between. Germline assignment: CDR1 SGHRS and CDR2 YFSETQ. CDR3 loop: CASSLGVVGATQYF. Here the CDR3 DNA reads TGCGCCAGCAGCTTGGGTGTGGTGGGAGCTACGCAGTATTTT.

This clone was detected only a few times. The rearrangement uses TRBV10-3 and TRBJ2-7; 8 positions match TRBD1. The V and J ends lost 10 bases and 2 bases, in that order; junction bases with no gene match: 7. Germline CDR1 is ENHRY and CDR2 is SYGVKD. The CDR3 totals 13 residues. As DNA, the CDR3 is TGTGCCAGCACACAGGGGGAGCCCTACGAGCAGTACTTC. Translation: CASTQGEPYEQYF.

The chain couples TRBV6-5 to TRBJ1-4; D might be TRBD1 (5 bases). V gave up 3 bases and J gave up 7 bases, with 12 bases separating them. CDR3 length: 14 residues. The germline V gene encodes CDR1 MNHEY and CDR2 SVGAGI. The CDR3 is CASSYRGFGEKLFF. The CDR3 bases are TGTGCCAGCAGTTATCGGGGGTTCGGTGAAAAACTGTTTTTT.

The V gene is TRBV27, the J gene TRBJ2-1, with 9 positions matching TRBD2. The CDR3 is 16 amino acids. Trimming removed 7 bases from V and 6 bases from J; junction bases left unmatched: 13. Germline CDR1 and CDR2: MNHEY and SMNVEV (reference sequence). The DNA of the CDR3 is TGTGCCAGCAAGGCCGAGGGCGGGAGGGGAGGCAATGAGCAGTTCTTC. Translating it yields CASKAEGGRGGNEQFF.

This chain uses TRBV7-9 with TRBJ2-7; D remains unclear. CDR3 size: 16 residues. Trimming shortened V by 2 bases and J by 3 bases, and 17 bases separated the two germline ends. In germline, CDR1 is SEHNR, CDR2 FQNEAQ (reference sequence). The CDR3 protein is CASSLIEVGLDYEQYF. CDR3 nucleotide sequence: TGTGCCAGCAGCTTAATTGAGGTGGGCTTGGACTACGAGCAGTACTTC.